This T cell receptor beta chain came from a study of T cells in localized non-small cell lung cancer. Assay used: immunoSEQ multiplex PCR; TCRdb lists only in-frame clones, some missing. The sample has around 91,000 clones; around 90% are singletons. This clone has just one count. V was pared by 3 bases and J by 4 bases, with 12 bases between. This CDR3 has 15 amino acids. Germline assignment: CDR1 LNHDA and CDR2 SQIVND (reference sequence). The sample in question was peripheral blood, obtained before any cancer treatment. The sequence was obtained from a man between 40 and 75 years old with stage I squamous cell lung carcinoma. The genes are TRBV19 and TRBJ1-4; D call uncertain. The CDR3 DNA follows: TGTGCCAGTAGTATCTCTGGCCGTAATAATGAAAAACTGTTTTTT. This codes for CASSISGRNNEKLFF.